What follows are 22 T cell receptor beta chains derived from one specimen sequenced in a study of shared clonotypes between healthy human individuals. Sequenced by immunoSEQ multiplex PCR; TCRdb stores in-frame clones only, minus some. The sample includes about 2.4 million clones, 93% seen only once; the top ten take about 0.39%. The specimen sequenced was naive CD4+ T cells from PBMCs. Stated subset: CD45RA+ positively selected. The source of these receptors is a man between 18 and 35 years old in good health. Some clones in this sample may be carry-over from other donors' samples.

This clone was observed a single time. The chain combines TRBV4-2 with TRBJ1-1, with no clear D. With 2 bases removed from V and 1 base from J, the gap between germline ends came to 5 bases. Germline CDR1 and CDR2: LGHNA and YNFKEQ. This CDR3 region has 13 residues. DNA of the CDR3: TGTGCCAGCAGCCAAAACCGGAACACTGAAGCTTTCTTT. This encodes CASSQNRNTEAFF.

The chain links TRBV5-1 to TRBJ2-3, with 9 bases that match TRBD1. Germline trimming cut 0 bases from V and 4 bases from J; bases unmatched to any gene: 6. CDR1 is SGHRS and CDR2 is YFSETQ in the germline V gene. The CDR3 spans 16 residues. In DNA form, the CDR3 reads TGCGCCAGCAGCTTGGCGGGACAGGGATTGGCAGATACGCAGTATTTT. It is translated as CASSLAGQGLADTQYF.

The V call is TRBV7-3, the J call TRBJ1-1; D may be TRBD1 (5 bases). The CDR3 totals 15 residues. The germline gives CDR1 SGHTA, CDR2 FQGTGA. Between the trimmed V and J ends, which lost 6 bases and 1 base, there was a span of 15 bases. CDR3 DNA: TGTGCCAGCAGTTACTCCAGGGTGCAGAACACTGAAGCTTTCTTT. It specifies CASSYSRVQNTEAFF. The full variable domain, in which reference TRBV7-3 and TRBJ1-1 provide the parts outside the CDR3, is GAGVSQTPSNKVTEKGKYVELRCDPISGHTALYWYRQSLGQGPEFLIYFQGTGAADDSGLPNDRFFAVRPEGSVSTLKIQRTERGDSAVYLCASSYSRVQNTEAFFGQGTRLTVV.

The chain uses TRBV6-5 and TRBJ1-3, with D possibly matching TRBD1 (5 bases). CDR3 length equals 15 residues. Germline CDR1 and CDR2: MNHEY and SVGAGI. V gave up 6 bases and J gave up 4 bases, with 16 bases separating them. The CDR3 region has the DNA TGTGCCAGCAGCAACCGGGGACTGTCCGGAAACACCATATATTTT. As protein: CASSNRGLSGNTIYF.

CDR3 DNA sequence: TGTGCCAGCACCCCGACAGGAACGACCGGGGAGCTGTTTTTT. Encoded protein: CASTPTGTTGELFF. The chain is built from TRBV27 and TRBJ2-2; tentatively, D is TRBD1 (6 bases). This CDR3 is 14 amino acids long. Per the germline V gene, CDR1 is MNHEY and CDR2 is SMNVEV (reference sequence). Trimming shortened V by 7 bases and J by 5 bases, and 14 bases separated the two germline ends.

For this clone: Other DNA sequences in the same sample also yield this CDR3. The CDR3, as DNA: TGCGCCAGCAGCTTGGCCGGCACGAGCCAAGAGACCCAGTACTTC. This translates into CASSLAGTSQETQYF. The chain employs TRBV5-1 and TRBJ2-5; D remains ambiguous. The CDR3 has 15 amino acids. Trimming cost V 0 bases and J 1 base, with 10 bases left between them. Germline CDR1 reads SGHRS; CDR2 reads YFSETQ.

This chain connects TRBV5-1 to TRBJ2-2; perhaps D is TRBD1 or TRBD2 (6 bases each). Per the germline V gene, CDR1 is SGHRS and CDR2 is YFSETQ. Between the trimmed V and J ends, which lost 4 bases and 4 bases, there was a span of 23 bases. The CDR3 has 18 amino acids. The CDR3 DNA follows: TGCGCCAGCAGCGACCGGGGGCTAGCCATGGTACGCACCGGGGAGCTGTTTTTT. Residues: CASSDRGLAMVRTGELFF. The variable domain in full, completed from reference TRBV5-1 and TRBJ2-2, reads KAGVTQTPRYLIKTRGQQVTLSCSPISGHRSVSWYQQTPGQGLQFLFEYFSETQRNKGNFPGRFSGRQFSNSRSEMNVSTLELGDSALYLCASSDRGLAMVRTGELFFGEGSRLTVL.

This sequence joins TRBV18 and TRBJ2-1; tentatively, D is TRBD1 or TRBD2 (5 bases each). Between the trimmed V and J ends, which lost 2 bases and 3 bases, there was a span of 8 bases. CDR3 size: 14 residues. CDR1 KGHSH and CDR2 LQKENI come from the germline V gene. CDR3 protein: CASSPKGSYNEQFF. Written as DNA, the CDR3 is TGTGCCAGCTCACCAAAGGGGAGCTACAATGAGCAGTTCTTC.

The chain recombines TRBV5-6 with TRBJ2-7; D is undetermined. This CDR3 comprises 13 residues. V lost 1 base, J lost 4 bases, and 9 bases lay in between. The V gene's germline CDR1 is SGHDT and CDR2 YYEEEE. The CDR3 sequence is CASSLWAAYEQYF. The CDR3 coding sequence is TGTGCCAGCAGCTTGTGGGCAGCATACGAGCAGTACTTC.

This clone was counted a single time. The chain uses TRBV6-5 and TRBJ1-4; D is uncertain. The CDR3 totals 16 residues. Germline V gives CDR1 MNHEY, CDR2 SVGAGI. V was shortened by 6 bases and J by 7 bases, with 21 bases between the two germline ends. The CDR3 here is CASSYLVGSLGEKLFF. DNA of the CDR3: TGTGCCAGCAGCTACCTCGTGGGCTCCTTAGGTGAAAAACTGTTTTTT.

This sequence joins TRBV9 and TRBJ2-2; 11 bases fit TRBD1. This CDR3 comprises 16 residues. Unmatched junction bases numbered 5, after V lost 0 bases and J lost 7 bases. Germline CDR1 SGDLS, CDR2 YYNGEE. The DNA for the CDR3 is TGTGCCAGCAGCGTAGAAGGACAGGGGGCCCTCGGGGAGCTGTTTTTT. It specifies CASSVEGQGALGELFF.

The chain has TRBV11-2 and TRBJ2-3; weak D call: TRBD2 (5 bases). The V end lost 5 bases, the J end lost 6 bases, and 15 bases lay between the germline ends. Germline V gene sequence: CDR1 SGHAT, CDR2 FQNNGV. CDR3 length: 14 amino acids. CDR3 sequence: CASSQGPSGDTQYF. CDR3 coding DNA: TGTGCCAGCAGCCAAGGACCCTCGGGGGATACGCAGTATTTT.

The chain recombines TRBV6-6 with TRBJ2-1, with D perhaps TRBD2 (5 bases). V lost 10 bases and J lost 5, with 12 bases in between. This CDR3 is built from 12 residues. In germline, CDR1 is MNHNY, CDR2 SVGAGI (reference sequence). The CDR3 sequence: CATGVGNNEQFF. CDR3 bases: TGTGCCACCGGGGTTGGAAACAATGAGCAGTTCTTC.

This chain uses TRBV2 with TRBJ2-7; 12 bases match TRBD2. Germline CDR1 and CDR2: SNHLY and FYNNEI. J lost 7 bases, V lost 4 bases, and 2 bases had no gene match. CDR3 length: 13 amino acids. CDR3 DNA: TGTGCCAGCAGTGCTAGCGGGAGGGGGGAGCAGTACTTC. This sequence encodes CASSASGRGEQYF.

J is TRBJ2-7 and V is TRBV21-1; the table names TRBD2, a call not compared with the DNA. TRBV21-1 is termed a pseudogene. The CDR3 is 13 residues long. The CDR3 nucleotides read TGTGCCGACCGGCGGGGAGTCACGTACGAGCAGTACTTC. Translation gives CADRRGVTYEQYF.

DNA of the CDR3: TGTGCCAGTAGTATGGATTCAGTCAATCAGCCCCAGCATTTT. Translated: CASSMDSVNQPQHF. The chain combines TRBV19 with TRBJ1-5; the D is unclear. V was cut by 3 bases and J by 3 bases, with 9 bases left in between. From germline, CDR1 is LNHDA and CDR2 SQIVND (reference sequence). The CDR3 covers 14 residues.

The chain is built from TRBV27 and TRBJ2-6, with D perhaps assigned TRBD1 or TRBD2 (7 bases each). The germline V gene has CDR1 MNHEY and CDR2 SMNVEV (reference sequence). The V gene lost 3 bases and the J gene lost 1 base, with 22 bases spanning the gap. The CDR3 runs 20 residues. The CDR3 protein is CASSFRLRQGGESGANVLTF. CDR3 nucleotide sequence: TGTGCCAGCAGTTTCCGGCTAAGACAGGGAGGGGAGTCTGGGGCCAACGTCCTGACTTTC.

The chain carries TRBV6-6 and TRBJ1-1, with a tentative D call TRBD1 (6 bases). The ends were cut back, 7 bases at V and 10 bases at J, with 25 bases in the middle. Germline CDR1 and CDR2: MNHNY and SVGAGI (reference sequence). The CDR3 has 15 amino acids. CDR3 in amino acids: CASTGLGAGQERAFF. Written as DNA, the CDR3 is TGTGCCAGCACGGGGTTGGGGGCCGGTCAGGAGAGAGCTTTCTTT.

The rearrangement joins TRBV30 to TRBJ2-7; a possible D gene is TRBD2 (6 bases). V lost 4 bases and J 0 bases, leaving 13 bases between the germline ends. Germline CDR1 and CDR2: GTSNPN and SVGIG (reference sequence). The CDR3 loop spans 14 amino acids. The DNA of the CDR3 is TGTGCCTGGACTTCGGGAGCCCCCTCCTACGAGCAGTACTTC. Translation gives CAWTSGAPSYEQYF.

This sequence joins TRBV7-6 and TRBJ2-3; possibly TRBD2 for D (5 bases). The ends were cut back, 7 bases at V and 1 base at J, with 12 bases in the middle. There are 14 residues in the CDR3. Germline V lookup: CDR1 SGHVS, CDR2 FNYEAQ. CDR3 nucleotide sequence: TGTGCCAGCACCACGGATAGCGGCACAGATACGCAGTATTTT. Amino acids: CASTTDSGTDTQYF. The full variable domain, with the rest looked up from reference TRBV7-6 and TRBJ2-3, is GAGVSQSPRYKVTKRGQDVALRCDPISGHVSLYWYRQALGQGPEFLTYFNYEAQQDKSGLPNDRFSAERPEGSISTLTIQRTEQRDSAMYRCASTTDSGTDTQYFGPGTRLTVL.

V is TRBV5-1 and J is TRBJ2-2; 7 bases fit TRBD1. The CDR3 loop spans 16 amino acids. Per the germline V gene, CDR1 is SGHRS and CDR2 is YFSETQ. The V and J ends lost 5 bases and 0 bases, in that order; junction bases with no gene match: 7. The CDR3 DNA follows: TGCGCCAGCAGGCAAGGGGGCGGTACGAACACCGGGGAGCTGTTTTTT. It codes for CASRQGGGTNTGELFF.

This chain joins TRBV6-6 and TRBJ2-2; D may be TRBD2 (5 bases). The CDR3 covers 15 residues. V dropped 7 bases and J dropped 6 bases, with 18 bases sitting between them. The germline gives CDR1 MNHNY, CDR2 SVGAGI (reference sequence). CDR3 sequence reads: CASMEALAGAGELFF. CDR3 DNA: TGTGCCAGCATGGAAGCCCTAGCCGGGGCCGGGGAGCTGTTTTTT.